This paragraph covers one TCR beta chain sequence. No antigen is known for it. No per-base quality is available; no much larger clone lies one base away. This specimen belongs to a study of beta chain features in type 1 diabetes (dated 2018 in TCRdb). In terms of the full investigation: Mean age, gender distribution, total cell number and subset yield were not different between patients and healthy donors. Naive and central memory subsets were obtained from all 30 or so donors, but regulatory and stem cell-like memory subsets were isolated from only 8 patients and 8 healthy donors. In the study, TCRB repertoires of sorted circulating CD4+ T cell subsets from recently diagnosed type 1 diabetes patients were compared with those of matched healthy donors. A total of 85 million to 110 million sorted cells were examined across all samples, and RNA yield correlated strongly with the number of cells per subset. Study-wide conclusions, independent of this receptor: Only small numbers of individuals were included in the HLA sub-analyses, which left unresolved whether HLA type had any influence on TCRB rearrangement. Type 1 diabetes patients showed a moderate but significant shortening of TCRB CDR3 length in all four CD4+ subsets. Shorter templates might have been favored by PCR, but patient and control samples were amplified and corrected together, so both groups would have been affected equally by any skew. Naive, central memory and regulatory TCRB repertoires appeared more similar among patients than among healthy donors. At VDJ recombination sites, type 1 diabetes patients had fewer insertions and more deleted nucleotides, which implies abnormalities in thymic rearrangement. Sequencing cDNA rather than genomic DNA could over-represent highly expressing activated cells, although activation and CD3 levels did not differ between groups.

Reading from cysteine to phenylalanine, the CDR3 counts 15 amino acids. Only CDR3 DNA is held: 45 bases, read in frame from base 1. As encoded in the germline V gene, CDR1 is LGHNA while CDR2 is YSLEER. Trimming removed 4 bases from V and 4 bases from J; the gene matches leave 10 bases unexplained. A single peripheral blood draw of approximately 100 mL on average was collected from each donor into heparinised tubes. A BD FACSAria II was used to sort naive, central memory, regulatory and stem cell-like memory CD4+ T cells with a panel that included CD45RO, CCR7, CD25, CD127, CD95 and CD27. A purity above 95% was achieved for all sorted populations. Right away, PBMCs were isolated by Lymphoprep density gradient centrifugation and were stained directly, with no culture step. To minimize batch effects, samples were stained and sorted in pairs, one healthy donor with one patient per experiment. All of the isolated RNA was reverse transcribed with the High Capacity cDNA Reverse Transcription Kit, so expressed TCRB transcripts were sequenced. Naive, central memory and regulatory T cell samples underwent deep immunoSEQ sequencing, averaging about 3.5 million total reads per sample. Sorted cells were lysed in RLT buffer and RNA was extracted with DNase-treated RNeasy Micro or Mini kits, depending on cell number. Each cell subset was processed separately to prevent cross-contamination, with patient and healthy donor samples processed together. The immunoSEQ multiplex PCR was used to amplify TCRB sequences from cDNA, generating 87-bp fragments that spanned the CDR3 region. Amplicons were sequenced on the Illumina HiSeq platform. Under the source paper's analysis protocol: PCR bias was computationally corrected using synthetic template baselines, reads within Hamming distance 2 were collapsed, and singletons that could not be merged were discarded. Reads were aligned to IMGT to assign V, D and J genes, CDR3 length, and insertions or deletions at six rearrangement sites. Within each subset, clonotype counts were normalized to sorted cell number, after which true diversity and Gini coefficients were computed with the tcR R package. The overlap coefficient, calculated on TCRB nucleotide sequences, was used to measure repertoire sharing. Out-of-frame TCRB sequences from naive cells were analyzed as a proxy for the pre-selection repertoire. TCRdb mirrors the immuneACCESS table, restricted to in-frame sequences. Some clones are absent from its copies; in checked studies, under half trace to an unresolved V gene, and the reason for the others is unknown. From that table come the V and J calls and clone size; the DNA was used to work out D and trimming. The sample profile shows hundreds of thousands of clones; about 12% of them were found once. The ten largest make up 0.017% of the sample.

Sequences were obtained from naive CD4+ T cells from blood. The sample's cell subset or site label is to be understood as: true naive CD4+ T cells. This clonotype originated in a young man in good health. Rearrangement joined TRBV4-3 to TRBJ2-7; 7 central nucleotides agree with TRBD1. The CDR3 region reads CASSPDSGTAYEQYF. The DNA sequence follows: TGCGCCAGCAGCCCGGATTCCGGGACAGCTTACGAGCAGTACTTC.